Below, one T cell receptor beta chain is given with its context. Its specific antigen is unknown. Base qualities are not provided; no much larger clone lies one nucleotide away. This entry belongs to a study of blood T cell repertoires in COVID-19 (dated by TCRdb to 2019 to 2021). Describing the broader study: Samples covering the acute and convalescent phases of COVID-19 were provided by collaborators in the United States, Italy and Spain. Deeply sampled blood TCRbeta repertoires from subjects exposed to, actively infected with, or recovered from COVID-19 were included in the dataset. HLA class I and class II types, where available, came from metadata supplied by the sample provider rather than from assay-based typing. The repertoires were made available in a free public database intended to serve as a resource for research on the immune response to SARS-CoV-2. Samples came from the ongoing ImmuneRACE study (first 160 participants) plus 1,254 subjects from 6 global collaborators. Nearly every sample came with metadata listing a de-identified subject ID, COVID-19 status, age in years and sex. The prospective study material was composed of cDNA or gDNA derived from T cells, B-cell-depleted T cells, or PBMCs. Beyond this particular receptor, the publication reports: Clinical and demographic metadata were provided uncurated, with the amount varying by source and participant.

In Seattle, one collaborating source enrolled patients while the infection was active and tracked those patients longitudinally over the course of disease. Collaborating institutions collected whole blood in K2EDTA tubes following their own protocols. For TCRbeta analysis, collaborators shipped samples as frozen whole blood, isolated PBMCs, or DNA extracted from either of those sample types. Between the V and J ends, shortened by 2 bases and 4 bases respectively, the junction contains 11 bases. From the cysteine through the phenylalanine, the CDR3 covers 14 amino acids. Only CDR3 DNA remains: 42 bases, in frame from the first base. The germline V gene encodes CDR1 MNHEY and CDR2 SVGAGI. TCRbeta CDR3 regions were amplified from genomic DNA using the immunoSEQ Assay, a bias-controlled multiplex PCR. The original pipeline was this. Nucleated cell counts per sample were estimated from amplification of reference gene primers within the assay. Sequence reads were collapsed and filtered to measure the absolute abundance of every unique TCRbeta CDR3 rearrangement. For each sample, productive Simpson clonality was calculated by taking the square root of Simpson's diversity index across productive rearrangements. TCRdb took this table from immuneACCESS and kept in-frame rearrangements with V and J called. Such tables lack part of the clones; where checked against another copy, unresolved V genes explain under half of the gap, and the rest is unexplained. V and J calls and clone size are copied from that table; D and trimming were computed from the DNA. The table for this sample lists 99,000 or so clones; about 86% of them were counted only once. Just over 2% of the sample is held by the ten biggest clonotypes.

The chain is encoded by TRBV6-5 joined to TRBJ1-2; a weak D assignment points to TRBD1 (5 bases agree). The sequenced material came from peripheral blood. The TCR comes from a man aged 45-65 years with COVID-19, enrolled during active disease. The bases are TGTGCCAGCAGTTACCTAGGAGGGGTCTATGGCTACACCTTC. It is translated as CASSYLGGVYGYTF.